This TCR beta chain was observed in a study of resident and recirculating memory T cells in vitiligo. Regarding this clone: Its antigen is currently unknown.

Study-wide results and caveats: Vitiligo lesions lacked a unique dominant clone, and clonality varied.

TCRdb keeps only in-frame clones here, not all; method: immunoSEQ multiplex PCR. This sample has 65,000 to 80,000 clones; 92% occur once, and the top ten carry roughly 5%. Stable vitiligo meant no lesion change over the previous 6 months. Patients had received no treatment within the previous three months. V lost 3 bases and J 11 bases, leaving 15 bases between the germline ends. Germline V CDR1 and CDR2: SGHRS, YFSETQ. This CDR3 is built from 13 residues. This receptor was taken from a male donor with vitiligo. The sample consisted of blood. This rearrangement joins TRBV5-1 to TRBJ2-1; possibly TRBD2 for D (6 bases). CDR3 residues: CASSSGLNRKQFF. DNA of the CDR3: TGCGCCAGCAGCTCAGGACTAAACAGGAAGCAGTTCTTC. The full variable domain, rest sourced from reference TRBV5-1 and TRBJ2-1, is KAGVTQTPRYLIKTRGQQVTLSCSPISGHRSVSWYQQTPGQGLQFLFEYFSETQRNKGNFPGRFSGRQFSNSRSEMNVSTLELGDSALYLCASSSGLNRKQFFGPGTRLTVL.